This record covers a single T cell receptor (beta chain). What it binds is unknown. A read error may explain this, as a much larger clone is one base away. Likely a read error: the CDR3 ends without its conserved phenylalanine or tryptophan. Noted time point: pre-sensitization, week 0. Treatment here: therapeutic diphenylcyclopropenone sensitization with weekly scalp DPC. This record belongs to a study of human T cells and chemical hapten exposure. Study summary: The scalp of each patient received a weekly diphenylcyclopropenone dose for the full approximately 25-week study.

In the library, unique molecular identifiers were attached to individual cDNA molecules. Each CDR3 protein gets one entry after TCRdb re-called the RACE reads with MiXCR. The table has around 330,000 distinct CDR3 sequences, about 5% seen once; the top ten hold under 9.5%. Findings of the study overall: There was alopecia in the donors, so their immune response may differ from that of healthy people. Clustering by CDR3 similarity yielded significantly more large clusters from expanded TCRs than controls.

There are 13 residues in the CDR3. V was clipped by 8 bases and J by 7 bases, with 18 bases between them. This chain uses TRBV12-3 or TRBV12-4 with TRBJ2-7, with D unresolved. Sequencing used whole blood, obtained in connection with sensitization to the hapten diphenylcyclopropenone (DPC). The receptor's source is a young woman with alopecia areata. Some clones in this sample may be carry-over from other donors' samples. CDR3 residues: CASCPRSSLEQYI. CDR3 bases: TGTGCCAGCTGCCCGAGGTCGTCATTGGAGCAGTACATC.